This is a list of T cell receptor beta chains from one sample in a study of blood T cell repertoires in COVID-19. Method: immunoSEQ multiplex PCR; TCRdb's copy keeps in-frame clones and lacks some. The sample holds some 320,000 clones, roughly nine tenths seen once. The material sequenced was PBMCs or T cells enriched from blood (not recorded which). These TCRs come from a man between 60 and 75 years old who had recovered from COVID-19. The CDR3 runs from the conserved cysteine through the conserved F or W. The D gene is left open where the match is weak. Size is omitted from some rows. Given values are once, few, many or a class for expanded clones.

CDR3 DNA: TGTGCCAGCTCACCACGAGGGACCTACAATGAGCAGTTCTTC
CDR3 protein: CASSPRGTYNEQFF
D gene: NA
clone size: NA
V gene: TRBV18
J gene: TRBJ2-1

CDR3 DNA: TGTGCCAGTCAGGAGGTTCGAGGGACCCAGTACTTC
CDR3 protein: CASQEVRGTQYF
D gene: NA
clone size: NA
V gene: TRBV18
J gene: TRBJ2-5

CDR3 DNA: TGTGCCAGTAGTAACGGACTAGCGGGAGCCGGGGAGCTGTTTTTT
CDR3 protein: CASSNGLAGAGELFF
D gene: TRBD2
clone size: NA
V gene: TRBV19
J gene: TRBJ2-2

CDR3 DNA: TGTGCCAGCAGTGAAGCAAACAGGGGCATCGAGCAGTTCTTC
CDR3 protein: CASSEANRGIEQFF
D gene: TRBD1
clone size: NA
V gene: TRBV2
J gene: TRBJ2-1

CDR3 DNA: TGCAGTGCTAGTTCCCCAGGATTCGGTAGTGGGTCAGGTGAAGCTTTCTTT
CDR3 protein: CSASSPGFGSGSGEAFF
D gene: NA
clone size: NA
V gene: TRBV20-1
J gene: TRBJ1-1

CDR3 DNA: TGTGCCACCAGCAGAGGTCTAGCGGGGAGAAGCTCCTACGAGCAGTACTTC
CDR3 protein: CATSRGLAGRSSYEQYF
D gene: TRBD2
clone size: NA
V gene: TRBV15
J gene: TRBJ2-7

CDR3 DNA: TGTGCCAGCAGTGAATACGGGAGTGTGACAGATACGCAGTATTTT
CDR3 protein: CASSEYGSVTDTQYF
D gene: NA
clone size: NA
V gene: TRBV2
J gene: TRBJ2-3

CDR3 DNA: TGTGCCAGCAGCGTAGGTCGTGGGGCGCAGGATGGCTACACCTTC
CDR3 protein: CASSVGRGAQDGYTF
D gene: NA
clone size: once
V gene: TRBV9
J gene: TRBJ1-2

CDR3 DNA: TGTGCCAGCAGCCAAGAGCGACAATCGTTGTTCTTC
CDR3 protein: CASSQERQSLFF
D gene: NA
clone size: NA
V gene: TRBV3-1/TRBV3-2
J gene: TRBJ2-1

CDR3 DNA: TGTGCCAGCAGCTACAGCGGTAATTCACCCCTCCACTTT
CDR3 protein: CASSYSGNSPLHF
D gene: NA
clone size: NA
V gene: TRBV7-9
J gene: TRBJ1-6

CDR3 DNA: TGTGCCACCAGTGATTGGGCAGGCTACACCTTC
CDR3 protein: CATSDWAGYTF
D gene: NA
clone size: NA
V gene: TRBV24-1
J gene: TRBJ1-2

CDR3 DNA: TGTGCCAGCAGCTTACAGGCTAGCAATCAGCCCCAGCATTTT
CDR3 protein: CASSLQASNQPQHF
D gene: NA
clone size: NA
V gene: TRBV5-6
J gene: TRBJ1-5

CDR3 DNA: TGCGCCAGCAGCCTCTTCGGGACAGCGAGCAATCAGCCCCAGCATTTT
CDR3 protein: CASSLFGTASNQPQHF
D gene: TRBD1
clone size: NA
V gene: TRBV4-1
J gene: TRBJ1-5

CDR3 DNA: TGTGCCAGCTCATCAGGAACTAACTATGGCTACACCTTC
CDR3 protein: CASSSGTNYGYTF
D gene: NA
clone size: NA
V gene: TRBV18
J gene: TRBJ1-2

CDR3 DNA: TGCGCCAGCAGCATGACCGGGACTAGGGGTTCAGATACGCAGTATTTT
CDR3 protein: CASSMTGTRGSDTQYF
D gene: TRBD2
clone size: NA
V gene: TRBV5-1
J gene: TRBJ2-3

CDR3 DNA: TGTGCCAGCAGCAAGCGGACAGGGGATAGCAATCAGCCCCAGCATTTT
CDR3 protein: CASSKRTGDSNQPQHF
D gene: TRBD1
clone size: NA
V gene: TRBV11-2
J gene: TRBJ1-5

CDR3 DNA: TGTGCCAGCAGCTTAGCTCCCACTTCCGAGCAGTACTTC
CDR3 protein: CASSLAPTSEQYF
D gene: NA
clone size: NA
V gene: TRBV7-9
J gene: TRBJ2-7

CDR3 DNA: TGTGCCAGCAGCTTTGGCAGATATATGAACACTGAAGCTTTCTTT
CDR3 protein: CASSFGRYMNTEAFF
D gene: NA
clone size: NA
V gene: TRBV5-6
J gene: TRBJ1-1

CDR3 DNA: TGTGCCAGTAGTAGGTCGGGAGAGAACACTGAAGCTTTCTTT
CDR3 protein: CASSRSGENTEAFF
D gene: NA
clone size: NA
V gene: TRBV19
J gene: TRBJ1-1

CDR3 DNA: TGTGCCAGCTCACCTGGACAGGGGGCGCGGAATGAGCAGTTCTTC
CDR3 protein: CASSPGQGARNEQFF
D gene: TRBD1
clone size: NA
V gene: TRBV18
J gene: TRBJ2-1

CDR3 DNA: TGTGCCACCGTTACTAGCGACACCGGGGAGCTGTTTTTT
CDR3 protein: CATVTSDTGELFF
D gene: TRBD2
clone size: NA
V gene: TRBV15
J gene: TRBJ2-2

CDR3 DNA: TGTGCCAGCAGTCCAACTAGCTTTGAGCAGTTCTTC
CDR3 protein: CASSPTSFEQFF
D gene: NA
clone size: NA
V gene: TRBV2
J gene: TRBJ2-1

CDR3 DNA: TGTGCCAGCAGCTTAGGGGGACTTCGTCGCTCCTACAATGAGCAGTTCTTC
CDR3 protein: CASSLGGLRRSYNEQFF
D gene: NA
clone size: NA
V gene: TRBV7-9
J gene: TRBJ2-1

CDR3 DNA: TGTGCCAGCAGCCAAACCCCGATGAGAGAGGAAGGTGAAAAACTGTTTTTT
CDR3 protein: CASSQTPMREEGEKLFF
D gene: NA
clone size: once
V gene: TRBV4-2
J gene: TRBJ1-4

CDR3 DNA: TGTGCCAGCCAGAGGGCTGGAAACACCATATATTTT
CDR3 protein: CASQRAGNTIYF
D gene: NA
clone size: NA
V gene: TRBV6-6
J gene: TRBJ1-3